One and the same sample provided the 30 T cell receptor beta chains below, sequenced in a study of T cells expressing NK-cell markers. TCRdb re-called the 5' RACE reads, yielding one record per CDR3 amino acid sequence without DNA. The table gives about 7,200 distinct CDR3 sequences; the top ten clones make up less than 80% of it. The material sequenced was blood T cells: a sorted CD56 or NKG2C T cell subset, CD4+ or CD8+ T cells, or bulk PBMC T cells (not recorded which). The receptors were gathered from a man aged 18-75 years in good health.

The chain employs TRBV15 and TRBJ2-5; the D gene TCRdb calls, TRBD1, cannot be checked with no DNA. The CDR3 spans 15 residues. Per germline, CDR1 LNHNV and CDR2 YYDKDF (reference sequence). CDR3 protein: CATKVGRGVSETQYF.

This rearrangement joins TRBV4-2 to TRBJ2-7; TCRdb returns TRBD1, unconfirmable since there is no DNA. The CDR3 length is 16 residues. The germline V gene encodes CDR1 LGHNA and CDR2 YNFKEQ. The CDR3 region is CASSQDTGGGSYEQYF.

The rearrangement joins TRBV20-1 to TRBJ2-7; TCRdb lists TRBD2, though no DNA is available to test this call. Germline values: CDR1 DFQATT, CDR2 SNEGSKA (reference sequence). CDR3 size: 13 residues. The CDR3 loop reads CSARAPAGNEQYF.

V is TRBV12-3 or TRBV12-4 and J is TRBJ2-1; TCRdb picks TRBD2, but there is no DNA to check that call. The CDR3 extends over 17 amino acids. The CDR3 loop is CASSHRAGSKSYNEQFF.

This sequence joins TRBV13 and TRBJ2-3; TCRdb reports TRBD1, a call that lacks DNA to check it against. Germline V lookup: CDR1 PRHDT, CDR2 FYEKMQ (reference sequence). CDR3 length equals 15 residues. The CDR3 protein is CASSITGGHRGTQYF. Drawing the rest from reference TRBV13 and TRBJ2-3, the complete variable domain is AAGVIQSPRHLIKEKRETATLKCYPIPRHDTVYWYQQGPGQDPQFLISFYEKMQSDKGSIPDRFSAQQFSDYHSELNMSSLELGDSALYFCASSITGGHRGTQYFGPGTRLTVL.

V and J are TRBV25-1 and TRBJ1-3. Germline assignment: CDR1 MGHDK and CDR2 SYGVNS. This CDR3 spans 15 amino acids. The chain's CDR3 is CASSESAFRGNTIYF.

The chain is built from TRBV6-5 and TRBJ2-3; the D call of TRBD2 rests on TCRdb alone, since no DNA is present to check it. In germline, CDR1 is MNHEY, CDR2 SVGAGI. The CDR3 has 16 amino acids. The CDR3 region is CASSYLWRGGTDTQYF.

V is TRBV20-1 and J is TRBJ1-1. The germline gives CDR1 DFQATT, CDR2 SNEGSKA (reference sequence). The CDR3 has 18 amino acids. The CDR3 region is CSARGSGPEEWSDTEAFF.

This clonotype registers medium-sized by frequency. J is TRBJ2-6 and V is TRBV30. CDR1 is GTSNPN, CDR2 SVGIG, per germline (reference sequence). The length of the CDR3 is 15 residues. This chain's CDR3 is CAWGSDGSGANVLTF.

The genes are TRBV3-1 and TRBJ2-2; the D call of TRBD2 rests on TCRdb alone, since no DNA is present to check it. Germline V lookup: CDR1 LGHDT, CDR2 YNNKEL (reference sequence). CDR3 length: 18 residues. CDR3 loop: CASSPGGLADANTGELFF. The variable domain in full, with the rest retrieved from reference TRBV3-1 and TRBJ2-2, is DTAVSQTPKYLVTQMGNDKSIKCEQNLGHDTMYWYKQDSKKFLKIMFSYNNKELIINETVPNRFSPKSPDKAHLNLHINSLELGDSAVYFCASSPGGLADANTGELFFGEGSRLTVL.

CDR3 region: CSARDLRGNEQFF. The genes are TRBV20-1 and TRBJ2-1; TCRdb reports TRBD1, a call that lacks DNA to check it against. Germline V lookup: CDR1 DFQATT, CDR2 SNEGSKA (reference sequence). CDR3 size: 13 residues.

This clonotype counts as medium-sized by frequency. CDR3 residues: CSARGGGDNYGYTF. V is TRBV20-1 and J is TRBJ1-2; TCRdb returns TRBD1, unconfirmable since there is no DNA. CDR3 length: 14 residues. Per the germline V gene, CDR1 is DFQATT and CDR2 is SNEGSKA (reference sequence).

The CDR3 loop reads CASRGQGAGEQYF. This rearrangement joins TRBV5-6 to TRBJ2-7; without DNA, the TCRdb call of TRBD1 cannot be checked. The germline gives CDR1 SGHDT, CDR2 YYEEEE. This CDR3 is 13 amino acids long.

This clonotype is identified as medium-sized from frequency. The rearrangement uses TRBV7-3 and TRBJ2-7. Germline loops: CDR1 SGHTA, CDR2 FQGTGA. The CDR3 sequence is 14 residues long. The CDR3 loop reads CASSLDGSRDEQYF.

Considering frequency, this clonotype is medium-sized. The V call is TRBV4-1, the J call TRBJ2-1; TCRdb reports TRBD2, a call that lacks DNA to check it against. The CDR3 runs to 17 residues. The germline gives CDR1 MGHRA, CDR2 YSYEKL. This CDR3 is CASSQERLAGEYNEQFF.

This chain joins TRBV6-1 and TRBJ1-2. This CDR3 contains 12 residues. Germline V gene lookup returns CDR1 MNHNS and CDR2 SASEGT. CDR3 protein: CASSEGGYGYTF.

This chain joins TRBV10-3 and TRBJ1-1. CDR1 is ENHRY, CDR2 SYGVKD, per germline. There are 13 residues in the CDR3. The chain's CDR3 is CAISEWTFTEAFF.

CDR3: CASSAGTSGTNEKLFF. The rearrangement links TRBV7-2 to TRBJ1-4; the TCRdb call, TRBD1, lacks DNA for checking. The germline CDR1 and CDR2 sequences are SGHTA and FQGNSA. This CDR3 comprises 16 residues.

The rearrangement uses TRBV11-3 and TRBJ2-5; the TCRdb call, TRBD1, lacks DNA for checking. The V gene's germline CDR1 is SGHNT and CDR2 YENEEA. The CDR3 loop spans 15 amino acids. The CDR3 is CASSRRTGAQETQYF.

The chain couples TRBV6-4 to TRBJ2-1; TCRdb reports TRBD1, a call that lacks DNA to check it against. Germline V gene data show CDR1 as MRHNA and CDR2 as SNTAGT. The CDR3 extends over 15 amino acids. Here the CDR3 reads CASTPSDSGYNEQFF.

The chain is built from TRBV3-1 and TRBJ1-4; TCRdb lists TRBD1, though no DNA is available to test this call. The CDR3 extends over 17 amino acids. Germline values: CDR1 LGHDT, CDR2 YNNKEL (reference sequence). The CDR3 spells CASSQEGTGGGYEKLFF.

The chain combines TRBV6-5 with TRBJ1-2; TCRdb designates TRBD1, a call that cannot be tested without DNA. CDR3 size: 14 residues. Germline CDR1 is MNHEY and CDR2 is SVGAGI. CDR3 loop: CASSWTGFDYGYTF.

The chain employs TRBV6-6 and TRBJ1-2; lacking DNA, the TRBD1 call made by TCRdb goes unchecked. The CDR3 has 13 amino acids. Germline V gives CDR1 MNHNY, CDR2 SVGAGI (reference sequence). The CDR3 loop reads CASTLGGNYGYTF.

The rearrangement uses TRBV11-2 and TRBJ2-3; TCRdb's assignment of TRBD2 cannot be checked, as there is no DNA. Germline values: CDR1 SGHAT, CDR2 FQNNGV. The CDR3 has 18 amino acids. The CDR3 sequence is CASSLGLAGGKSTDTQYF.

This chain joins TRBV7-2 and TRBJ1-1. The CDR3 contains 14 residues. Per the germline V gene, CDR1 is SGHTA and CDR2 is FQGNSA. The CDR3 is CASRLMDLNTEAFF.

The chain combines TRBV6-4 with TRBJ2-1; the D call from TCRdb, TRBD1, cannot be confirmed without DNA. Per germline, CDR1 MRHNA and CDR2 SNTAGT. The CDR3 extends over 15 amino acids. The CDR3 is CASSDSAGGGHEQFF.

The gene calls are TRBV2 and TRBJ2-1. This CDR3 spans 11 amino acids. Germline V gives CDR1 SNHLY, CDR2 FYNNEI. The CDR3: CASTRTREQFF. Based on the CDR3 plus reference TRBV2 and TRBJ2-1, the full variable domain is EPEVTQTPSHQVTQMGQEVILRCVPISNHLYFYWYRQILGQKVEFLVSFYNNEISEKSEIFDDQFSVERPDGSNFTLKIRSTKLEDSAMYFCASTRTREQFFGPGTRLTVL.

Frequency places this clonotype as medium-sized (0.01 to 0.1%). The V gene is TRBV12-3 or TRBV12-4, the J gene TRBJ1-2. This CDR3 has 13 residues. The CDR3 region is CASSLSGTYGYTF.

V usage is TRBV6-5 and J usage is TRBJ1-1; TCRdb reports TRBD1, a call that lacks DNA to check it against. Germline lookup yields CDR1 MNHEY and CDR2 SVGAGI. The CDR3 contains 15 residues. CDR3: CASNTPGARYTEAFF.

The chain couples TRBV6-1 to TRBJ2-7; TCRdb proposes TRBD2, but this gene call is untestable without DNA. The CDR3 extends over 15 amino acids. CDR1 MNHNS and CDR2 SASEGT come from the germline V gene. The CDR3 spells CASSEGLAVDYEQYF.